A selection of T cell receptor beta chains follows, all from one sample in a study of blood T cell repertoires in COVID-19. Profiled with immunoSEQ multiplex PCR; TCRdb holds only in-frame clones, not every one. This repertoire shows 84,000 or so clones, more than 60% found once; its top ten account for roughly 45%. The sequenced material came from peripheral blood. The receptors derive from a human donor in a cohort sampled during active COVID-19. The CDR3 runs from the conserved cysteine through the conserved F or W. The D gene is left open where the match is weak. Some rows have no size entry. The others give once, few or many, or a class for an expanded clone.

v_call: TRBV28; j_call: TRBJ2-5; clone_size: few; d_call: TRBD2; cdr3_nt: TGTGCCAGCAGTAGCAGCGGGTCGGGAGGGTGGCAAGAGACCCAGTACTTC; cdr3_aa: CASSSSGSGGWQETQYF
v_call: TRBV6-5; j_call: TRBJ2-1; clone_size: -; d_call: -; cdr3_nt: TGTGCCAGCAGTTATGACAGGAGCTCCTACAATGAGCAGTTCTTC; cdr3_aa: CASSYDRSSYNEQFF
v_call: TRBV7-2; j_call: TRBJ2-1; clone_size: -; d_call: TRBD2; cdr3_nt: TGTGCCAGCAGCTACGATAGCGGGATGAACAATGAGCAGTTCTTC; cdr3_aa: CASSYDSGMNNEQFF
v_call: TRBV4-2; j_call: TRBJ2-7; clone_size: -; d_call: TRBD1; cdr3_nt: TGTGCCAGCAGCCAGACAGGGGTCCAAGGCGAGCAGTACTTC; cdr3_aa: CASSQTGVQGEQYF
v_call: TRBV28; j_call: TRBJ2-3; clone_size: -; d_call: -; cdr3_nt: TGTGCCAGCAGCCCGAGAGATACGCAGTATTTT; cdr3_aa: CASSPRDTQYF
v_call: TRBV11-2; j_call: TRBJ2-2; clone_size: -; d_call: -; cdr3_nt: TGTGCCAGCAGCTTGCAGGGGAGAACCGGGGAGCTGTTTTTT; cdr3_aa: CASSLQGRTGELFF
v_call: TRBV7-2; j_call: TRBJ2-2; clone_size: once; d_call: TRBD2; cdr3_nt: TGTGCCAGCAGCGGGACTAGCGGGAGGGCCACCGGGGAGCTGTTTTTT; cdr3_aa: CASSGTSGRATGELFF
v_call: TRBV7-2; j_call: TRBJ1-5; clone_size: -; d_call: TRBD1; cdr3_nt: TGTGCCAGCAGCTTAGCGGGACAGCCCAATCAGCCCCAGCATTTT; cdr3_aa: CASSLAGQPNQPQHF
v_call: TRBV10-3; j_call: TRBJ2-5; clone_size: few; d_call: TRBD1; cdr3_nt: TGTGCCATCGCAGGGACAGGGGGTAGTTTGGAGACCCAGTACTTC; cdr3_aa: CAIAGTGGSLETQYF
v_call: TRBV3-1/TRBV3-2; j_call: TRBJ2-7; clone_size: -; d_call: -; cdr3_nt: TGTGCCAGCAGCCTCCGGGGGGCCCCCTCCTACGAGCAGTACTTC; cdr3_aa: CASSLRGAPSYEQYF
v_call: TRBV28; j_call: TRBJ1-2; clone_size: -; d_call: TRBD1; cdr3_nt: TGTGCCAGCAGTTTCGGACAGGTTTCGCTTGGCTACACCTTC; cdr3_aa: CASSFGQVSLGYTF
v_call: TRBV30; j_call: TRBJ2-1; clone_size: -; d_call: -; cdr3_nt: TGTGCCTGGAGCCACTACAATGAGCAGTTCTTC; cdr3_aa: CAWSHYNEQFF
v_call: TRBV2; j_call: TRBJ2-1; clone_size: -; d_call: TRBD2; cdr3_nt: TGTGCCAGCAGAGCCGGGACTAGCGAATACAATGAGCAGTTCTTC; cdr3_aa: CASRAGTSEYNEQFF
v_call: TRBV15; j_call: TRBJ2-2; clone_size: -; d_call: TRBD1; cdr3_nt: TGTGCCACCAGCAGAGATTCCGGGACAGGGGGCACCGGGGAGCTGTTTTTT; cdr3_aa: CATSRDSGTGGTGELFF
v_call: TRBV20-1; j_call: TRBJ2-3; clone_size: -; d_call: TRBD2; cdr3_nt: TGCAGTGCTAGTTCAGCGGGAGTGGCGGAAGATACGCAGTATTTT; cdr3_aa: CSASSAGVAEDTQYF
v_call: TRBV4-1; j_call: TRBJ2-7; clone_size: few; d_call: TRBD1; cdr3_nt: TGCGCCAGCAGCCAAGTGGGACAGCGTACCTACGAGCAGTACTTC; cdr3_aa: CASSQVGQRTYEQYF
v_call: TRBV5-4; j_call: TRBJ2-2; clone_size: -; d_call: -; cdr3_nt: TGTGCCAGCAGCCCGCGTGGTTCGAACACCGGGGAGCTGTTTTTT; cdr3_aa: CASSPRGSNTGELFF
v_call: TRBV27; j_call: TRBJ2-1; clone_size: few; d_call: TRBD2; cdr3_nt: TGTGCCAGCAGTTTAAGCGGGAGTTTGGGGTCCTACAATGAGCAGTTCTTC; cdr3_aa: CASSLSGSLGSYNEQFF
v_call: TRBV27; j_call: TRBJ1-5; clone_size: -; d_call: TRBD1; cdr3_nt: TGTGCCAGCAGTTTAAACGGACAGGGCAATCAGCCCCAGCATTTT; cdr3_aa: CASSLNGQGNQPQHF
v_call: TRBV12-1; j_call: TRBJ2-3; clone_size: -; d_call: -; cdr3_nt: TGTGCCAGCAGCTTCCGTCGGGGGGACAGGGGGCGCCGCACAGATACGCAGTATTTT; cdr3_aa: CASSFRRGDRGRRTDTQYF
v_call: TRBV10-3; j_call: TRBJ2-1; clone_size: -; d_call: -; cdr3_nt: TGTGCCATCAGCCCGACTATCTCGCACAATGAGCAGTTCTTC; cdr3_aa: CAISPTISHNEQFF
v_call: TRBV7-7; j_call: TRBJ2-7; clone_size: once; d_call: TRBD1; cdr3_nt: TGTGCTAGCAGCCCCGGACAGGGGGAAACCTACGAGCAGTACTTC; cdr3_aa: CASSPGQGETYEQYF
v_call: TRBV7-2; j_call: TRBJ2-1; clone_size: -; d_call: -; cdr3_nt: TGTGCCAGCAGCGCTAGCAGAGCTGAGCAGTTCTTC; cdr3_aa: CASSASRAEQFF
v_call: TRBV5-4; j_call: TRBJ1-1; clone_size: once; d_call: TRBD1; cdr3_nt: TGTGCCAGCAGCTCCGACAGGGGGCTAATACCGACTGAAGCTTTCTTT; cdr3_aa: CASSSDRGLIPTEAFF
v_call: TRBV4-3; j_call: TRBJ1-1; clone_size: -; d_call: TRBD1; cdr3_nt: TGCGCCAGCAGCCAAGAAGTGAGTAAGACAGGGAATGCTTTCTTT; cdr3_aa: CASSQEVSKTGNAFF
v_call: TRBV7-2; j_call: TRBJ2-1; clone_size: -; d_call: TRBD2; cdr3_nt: TGTGCCAGCAACTTAGCGGGAGGACCATTAGAACTGTTCTTC; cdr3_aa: CASNLAGGPLELFF
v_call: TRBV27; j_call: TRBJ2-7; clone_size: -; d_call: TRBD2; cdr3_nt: TGTGCCAGCAGTGGGAGCGGGGGACCAAAGAGGGGAGGCGAGCAGTACTTC; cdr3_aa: CASSGSGGPKRGGEQYF
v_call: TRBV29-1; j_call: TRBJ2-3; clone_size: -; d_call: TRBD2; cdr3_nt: TGCAGCGTTATGACTAGCGGGAGTGGGTATACGCAGTATTTT; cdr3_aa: CSVMTSGSGYTQYF
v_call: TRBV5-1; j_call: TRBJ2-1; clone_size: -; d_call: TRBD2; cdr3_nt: TGCGCCAGCAGCCCGCCCGGGACTAGCGGGATGGAGCAGTTCTTC; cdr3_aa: CASSPPGTSGMEQFF
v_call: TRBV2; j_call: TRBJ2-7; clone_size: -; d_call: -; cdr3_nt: TGTGCCAGCAGTGAAGACGCGGACTCCTCCTACGAGCAGTACTTC; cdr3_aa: CASSEDADSSYEQYF
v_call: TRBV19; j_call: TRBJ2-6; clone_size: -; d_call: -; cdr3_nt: TGTGCCAGTAGAACCCCGAACCCAGGGGCCTCTGGGGCCAACGTCCTGACTTTC; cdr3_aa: CASRTPNPGASGANVLTF
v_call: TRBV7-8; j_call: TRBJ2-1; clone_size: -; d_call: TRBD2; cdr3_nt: TGTGCCAGCAGCACACGGACTAGCTACTCCTACAATGAGCAGTTCTTC; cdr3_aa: CASSTRTSYSYNEQFF
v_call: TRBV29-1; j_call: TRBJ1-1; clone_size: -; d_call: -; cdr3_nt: TGCAGCGCGCGGGTGGAGTCTAGCACTGAAGCTTTCTTT; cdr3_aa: CSARVESSTEAFF
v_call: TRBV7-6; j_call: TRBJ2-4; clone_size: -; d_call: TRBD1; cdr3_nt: TGTGCCAGCAGCTTAGCAGGGGGCGGTGGTAACATTCAGTACTTC; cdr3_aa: CASSLAGGGGNIQYF
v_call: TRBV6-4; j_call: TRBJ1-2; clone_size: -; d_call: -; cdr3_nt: TGTGCCAGCAGTGACGGCGGCTTCCTCTCTGGCTACACCTTC; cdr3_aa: CASSDGGFLSGYTF
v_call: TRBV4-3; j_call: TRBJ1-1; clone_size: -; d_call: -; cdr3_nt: TGCGCCAGCAGCCAAGATCGGTCCCTGAACACTGAAGCTTTCTTT; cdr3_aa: CASSQDRSLNTEAFF
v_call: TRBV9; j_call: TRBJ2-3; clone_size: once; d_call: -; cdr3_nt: TGTGCCAGCAGCATCTACGGGATTAGCACAGATACGCAGTATTTT; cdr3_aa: CASSIYGISTDTQYF
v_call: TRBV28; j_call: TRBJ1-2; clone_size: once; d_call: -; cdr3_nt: TGTGCCAGCAGTTTAGGAGGGGGGGGTGCTTTGAATTATGGCTACACCTTC; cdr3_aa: CASSLGGGGALNYGYTF
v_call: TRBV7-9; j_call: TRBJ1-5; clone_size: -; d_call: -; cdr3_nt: TGTGCCAGCACTACCACAGGGAACCAGCCCCAGCATTTT; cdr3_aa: CASTTTGNQPQHF
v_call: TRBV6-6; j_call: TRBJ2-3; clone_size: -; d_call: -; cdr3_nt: TGTGCCAGCAGCATGACAGGCCCGGCGGATACGCAGTATTTT; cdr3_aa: CASSMTGPADTQYF
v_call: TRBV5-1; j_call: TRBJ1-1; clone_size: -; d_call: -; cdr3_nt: TGCGCCAGCAGCCCACAGACGGCGAACACTGAAGCTTTCTTT; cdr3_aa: CASSPQTANTEAFF
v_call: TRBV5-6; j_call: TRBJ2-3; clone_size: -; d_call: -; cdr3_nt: TGTGCCAGCAGTCGGACTACAGATACGCAGTATTTT; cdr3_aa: CASSRTTDTQYF
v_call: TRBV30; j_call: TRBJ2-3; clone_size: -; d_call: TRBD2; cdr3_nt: TGTGCCTGGAGTGTACGGAGCGGGAGCGCAGATACGCAGTATTTT; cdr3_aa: CAWSVRSGSADTQYF
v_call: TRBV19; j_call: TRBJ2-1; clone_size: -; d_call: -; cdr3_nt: TGTGCCAGTTCACCACCGGCGGATGAGCAGTTCTTC; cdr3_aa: CASSPPADEQFF
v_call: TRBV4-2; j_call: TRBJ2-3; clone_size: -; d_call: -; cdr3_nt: TGTGCCAGCAGCTACTCGGGCGGGGATTCCACAGATACGCAGTATTTT; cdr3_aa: CASSYSGGDSTDTQYF